The rows below give T cell receptor beta chains drawn from one sample of a study of response to subunit inactivated influenza vaccine. TCRdb reprocessed the RT-PCR reads via MiXCR and lists one record per CDR3 protein. The sample holds around 530,000 distinct CDR3 sequences, about 12% seen once. The sequenced sample was PBMCs from blood, obtained on the day of vaccination. The receptors shown here come from a man between 50 and 59 years old who received an inactivated influenza vaccine. CDR3s include the opening cysteine and the closing phenylalanine or tryptophan. The D gene is left open where the match is weak. Not all rows give a size; the values are once, few, many and, for expanded clones, a class.

j_gene	v_gene	abundance	d_gene	len	CDR3aa	CDR3nt
TRBJ1-2	TRBV7-6	NA	NA	17	CASSPRSPLGLPNGYTF	TGTGCCAGCAGCCCCCGCTCGCCGCTCGGACTGCCTAATGGCTACACCTTC
TRBJ2-3	TRBV6-1	NA	TRBD1	14	CASKLQGLADTQYF	TGTGCCAGCAAATTACAGGGGTTGGCAGATACGCAGTATTTT
TRBJ2-6	TRBV24-1	NA	NA	13	CAARDSGANVLTF	TGTGCCGCTAGGGACTCTGGGGCCAACGTCCTGACTTTC
TRBJ1-5	TRBV2	NA	NA	13	CASSEGRAQPQHF	TGTGCCAGCAGTGAAGGGAGAGCTCAGCCCCAGCATTTT
TRBJ1-1	TRBV20-1	few	TRBD1	15	CSAQDRDRGYTEAFF	TGCAGTGCCCAGGACAGGGACAGGGGATACACTGAAGCTTTCTTT
TRBJ2-7	TRBV7-9	few	TRBD1	15	CASSKGQGTLYEQYF	TGTGCCAGCAGCAAGGGACAGGGAACCCTATACGAGCAGTACTTC
TRBJ2-1	TRBV5-1	few	NA	14	CASSFGSLNNEQFF	TGCGCCAGCAGCTTTGGGTCGCTAAACAATGAGCAGTTCTTC
TRBJ2-1	TRBV6-4	NA	TRBD2	13	CASSAVAGGEQFF	TGTGCCAGCAGCGCAGTAGCGGGAGGTGAGCAGTTCTTC
TRBJ2-4	TRBV6-2/TRBV6-3	many	NA	16	CASSFGQERRVNIQYF	TGTGCCAGCAGCTTCGGCCAGGAGAGACGAGTAAACATTCAGTACTTC
TRBJ2-1	TRBV12-3/TRBV12-4	few	TRBD1	15	CASSFPGQGPFEQFF	TGTGCCAGCAGTTTCCCGGGACAGGGGCCGTTTGAGCAGTTCTTC
TRBJ1-3	TRBV4-3	few	NA	14	CASSHQGFGNTIYF	TGCGCCAGCAGCCATCAGGGCTTTGGAAACACCATATATTTT
TRBJ1-2	TRBV24-1	NA	NA	16	CATSDSDAKGMYGYTF	TGTGCCACCAGTGATTCGGACGCGAAGGGGATGTATGGCTACACCTTC
TRBJ2-3	TRBV9	many	TRBD1	14	CASSDRGSTDTQYF	TGTGCCAGCAGCGACAGGGGGAGCACAGATACGCAGTATTTT
TRBJ2-5	TRBV7-9	few	NA	14	CASSLGRNQETQYF	TGTGCCAGCAGCTTGGGCCGGAACCAAGAGACCCAGTACTTC
TRBJ2-7	TRBV12-3/TRBV12-4	NA	TRBD2	14	CASSLGDYTYEQYF	TGTGCCAGCAGTTTAGGGGACTATACCTACGAGCAGTACTTC
TRBJ2-5	TRBV6-2/TRBV6-3	NA	TRBD2	16	CASKGQREDFRGAQYF	TGTGCCAGCAAGGGGCAGCGGGAGGACTTCCGCGGGGCCCAGTACTTC
TRBJ2-3	TRBV28	few	NA	15	CASSLPGLGPDTQYF	TGTGCCAGCAGTTTACCAGGGTTGGGCCCAGATACGCAGTATTTT
TRBJ2-5	TRBV28	few	TRBD2	14	CASSPGGPMETQYF	TGTGCCAGCAGCCCGGGAGGACCCATGGAGACCCAGTACTTC
TRBJ1-5	TRBV20-1	NA	NA	14	CSARPPVDNQPQHF	TGCAGTGCTAGGCCCCCGGTAGACAATCAGCCCCAGCATTTT
TRBJ2-3	TRBV6-6	many	NA	13	CASSQGFTDTQYF	TGTGCCAGCAGCCAGGGGTTCACGGATACGCAGTATTTT
TRBJ1-1	TRBV6-1	many	NA	12	CASSEALDEAFF	TGTGCCAGCAGTGAAGCGCTTGACGAAGCTTTCTTT
TRBJ2-1	TRBV27	NA	TRBD1	22	CASSFSHWVGQGRLSSYNEQFF	TGTGCCAGCAGTTTTTCTCATTGGGTGGGACAGGGGCGGTTGAGCTCCTACAATGAGCAGTTCTTC
TRBJ2-7	TRBV10-3	few	NA	12	CAISAPSYEQYF	TGTGCCATCAGTGCCCCCTCCTACGAGCAGTACTTC
TRBJ1-1	TRBV14	NA	NA	16	CASSQEGRGMNTEAFF	TGTGCCAGCAGCCAAGAGGGCCGTGGGATGAACACTGAAGCTTTCTTT
TRBJ2-5	TRBV5-1	NA	NA	14	CASSLSGLKETQYF	TGCGCCAGCAGCTTGTCGGGACTGAAAGAGACCCAGTACTTC
TRBJ2-3	TRBV12-3/TRBV12-4	few	TRBD2	14	CASGTSGAVDTQYF	TGTGCCAGCGGGACTAGCGGGGCGGTAGATACGCAGTATTTT
TRBJ2-4	TRBV6-5	few	NA	14	CASSYSRQKNIQYF	TGTGCCAGCAGTTACTCGCGTCAGAAAAACATTCAGTACTTC
TRBJ1-1	TRBV6-5	few	TRBD1	12	CAAGQGWAEAFF	TGTGCCGCCGGACAGGGATGGGCTGAAGCTTTCTTT
TRBJ2-1	TRBV9	many	NA	15	CASSVGTGAYNEQFF	TGTGCCAGCAGCGTGGGAACGGGAGCCTACAATGAGCAGTTCTTC
TRBJ2-3	TRBV5-4	NA	NA	12	CASSWGEDTQYF	TGTGCCAGCAGCTGGGGGGAGGATACGCAGTATTTT
TRBJ2-7	TRBV6-2/TRBV6-3	NA	NA	16	CASSYSRGAGTYEQYF	TGTGCCAGCAGTTACTCGAGAGGCGCGGGCACCTACGAGCAGTACTTC
TRBJ2-1	TRBV29-1	many	NA	12	CSVDRVRNEQFF	TGCAGCGTTGACAGGGTTCGCAATGAGCAGTTCTTC